The rows below give T cell receptor beta chains drawn from one sample of a study of T cell responses to AZD1222 COVID-19 vaccine. The data were produced by immunoSEQ multiplex PCR, yet TCRdb's version contains in-frame clones alone and is incomplete. The sample consists of around 160,000 clones, 90% to 95% of them appearing once. The sample in question was peripheral blood, obtained 28 days after the second AZD1222 dose. These receptors came from an adult who received the AZD1222 COVID-19 vaccine. The CDR3 runs from the conserved cysteine through the conserved F or W. Each record gives: V gene, D gene, clone size, CDR3 length, J gene, CDR3 protein, CDR3 DNA. A D gene is named only where the DNA matches it firmly. A row's size may be missing; if present it is once, few, many or a size class.

TRBV5-6	NA	NA	13	TRBJ1-2	CASSLDIPYGYTF	TGTGCCAGCAGCTTGGACATCCCCTATGGCTACACCTTC
TRBV4-1	NA	NA	15	TRBJ2-3	CASSQGGQEGYTQYF	TGCGCCAGCAGCCAAGGGGGACAAGAAGGTTATACGCAGTATTTT
TRBV2	TRBD2	NA	15	TRBJ2-1	CASSEGSGGFNEQFF	TGTGCCAGCAGTGAGGGGAGCGGGGGGTTCAATGAGCAGTTCTTC
TRBV6-6	TRBD1	NA	15	TRBJ1-1	CASTEDRVKNTEAFF	TGTGCCAGCACCGAGGACAGGGTGAAAAACACTGAAGCTTTCTTT
TRBV3-1/TRBV3-2	NA	NA	12	TRBJ2-7	CASSPRRGEQYF	TGTGCCAGCAGCCCTAGAAGAGGGGAGCAGTACTTC
TRBV12-5	TRBD1	NA	15	TRBJ2-3	CASVPDRAALDTQYF	TGTGCTAGTGTTCCTGACAGGGCCGCCCTGGATACGCAGTATTTT
TRBV2	NA	NA	13	TRBJ1-1	CASRLTGNTEAFF	TGTGCCAGCAGACTGACGGGTAACACTGAAGCTTTCTTT
TRBV6-5	NA	NA	15	TRBJ1-2	CASSPAESSLRLDHF	TGTGCCAGCAGCCCGGCAGAGTCCAGCCTCCGTTTAGATCACTTC
TRBV20-1	NA	once	11	TRBJ1-2	CSAPDAYGYTF	TGCAGTGCTCCCGACGCCTATGGCTACACCTTC
TRBV7-9	NA	NA	15	TRBJ1-4	CASSGAGSPNEKLFF	TGTGCCAGCAGCGGAGCAGGGAGCCCTAATGAAAAACTGTTTTTT
TRBV4-1	NA	NA	17	TRBJ2-5	CASSQVRGGTDQETQYF	TGCGCCAGCAGCCAAGTCAGAGGGGGTACCGACCAAGAGACCCAGTACTTC
TRBV4-2	NA	once	18	TRBJ1-2	CASSQVRQTLLDNYGYTF	TGTGCCAGCAGCCAAGTACGACAGACCCTCTTAGATAACTATGGCTACACCTTC
TRBV7-2	NA	NA	15	TRBJ1-4	CASSPDGGTNEKLFF	TGTGCCAGCAGCCCAGACGGGGGAACTAATGAAAAACTGTTTTTT
TRBV29-1	NA	NA	15	TRBJ1-5	CSVDMTVYSNQPQHF	TGCAGCGTTGACATGACAGTTTATAGCAATCAGCCCCAGCATTTT
TRBV24-1	NA	NA	14	TRBJ1-4	CATSEAGPAEKLFF	TGTGCCACCAGTGAGGCGGGGCCAGCTGAAAAACTGTTTTTT
TRBV5-1	TRBD1	NA	16	TRBJ1-1	CASSLRTGGVGTEAFF	TGCGCCAGCAGCTTGAGGACAGGGGGCGTGGGCACTGAAGCTTTCTTT
TRBV5-4	TRBD2	NA	15	TRBJ2-7	CASSTGLAGAYEQYF	TGTGCCAGCAGCACTGGACTAGCGGGTGCCTACGAGCAGTACTTC
TRBV12-5	TRBD1	NA	13	TRBJ2-1	CASGLGTVGEQFF	TGTGCTAGTGGACTCGGGACAGTTGGTGAGCAGTTCTTC
TRBV7-9	TRBD2	NA	17	TRBJ2-3	CASSQIHWRGTTDTQYF	TGTGCCAGCAGTCAAATCCACTGGCGGGGGACCACAGATACGCAGTATTTT
TRBV7-9	NA	NA	12	TRBJ1-6	CASSRNTGTLHF	TGTGCCAGCAGCCGCAATACAGGGACCCTCCACTTT
TRBV5-4	NA	NA	16	TRBJ1-3	CASSLVSGVGRDTIYF	TGTGCCAGCAGCTTGGTGTCCGGGGTTGGCAGGGACACCATATATTTT
TRBV5-1	NA	NA	14	TRBJ2-1	CASSLVGYSDEQFF	TGCGCCAGCAGCTTGGTGGGATATAGCGATGAGCAGTTCTTC
TRBV27	NA	NA	14	TRBJ2-3	CASSLDRGTDTQYF	TGTGCCAGCAGTTTGGACAGAGGCACAGATACGCAGTATTTT
TRBV15	NA	NA	16	TRBJ2-7	CATSRRGRGDSYEQYF	TGTGCCACCAGCAGACGGGGCAGGGGCGATTCCTACGAGCAGTACTTC
TRBV28	TRBD1	NA	16	TRBJ1-5	CASSSVDRGGNQPQHF	TGTGCCAGCAGTTCCGTGGACAGGGGTGGCAATCAGCCCCAGCATTTT
TRBV12-3/TRBV12-4	TRBD1	NA	13	TRBJ1-2	CASRQGASYGYTF	TGTGCCAGCCGACAGGGGGCAAGCTATGGCTACACCTTC
TRBV7-2	TRBD2	once	18	TRBJ2-1	CASSLRLAGSRGDNEQFF	TGTGCCAGCAGCTTAAGACTAGCGGGAAGCAGGGGCGACAATGAGCAGTTCTTC
TRBV7-9	TRBD2	NA	16	TRBJ2-5	CASSLEAGAHQETQYF	TGTGCCAGCAGCTTAGAAGCGGGGGCCCACCAAGAGACCCAGTACTTC
TRBV24-1	NA	NA	16	TRBJ2-2	CATSDSHRDVGGELFF	TGTGCCACCAGTGATTCCCACAGGGATGTCGGCGGGGAGCTGTTTTTT
TRBV19	TRBD1	NA	15	TRBJ1-1	CASSRPGTGRTEAFF	TGTGCCAGTAGTCGTCCCGGGACAGGGCGGACTGAAGCTTTCTTT
TRBV6-6	TRBD1	NA	11	TRBJ1-5	CASSYGQGASF	TGTGCCAGCAGTTACGGGCAGGGGGCGTCATTT
TRBV4-2	NA	NA	16	TRBJ1-2	CASSQDLRPTNYGYTF	TGTGCCAGCAGCCAAGATCTCCGGCCCACTAACTATGGCTACACCTTC
TRBV3-1/TRBV3-2	TRBD1	NA	22	TRBJ1-3	CASSQEGDRGLRERFSGNTIYF	TGTGCCAGCAGCCAAGAGGGGGACAGGGGGCTCCGGGAGCGGTTCTCTGGAAACACCATATATTTT
TRBV18	NA	NA	18	TRBJ2-3	CASSPRRKLPLSTDTQYF	TGTGCCAGCTCACCACGACGGAAACTTCCCCTTTCCACAGATACGCAGTATTTT
TRBV7-2	NA	NA	15	TRBJ2-5	CASSLVQGPQETQYF	TGTGCCAGCAGCTTAGTACAGGGACCCCAAGAGACCCAGTACTTC
TRBV18	TRBD1	once	13	TRBJ2-7	CASSRTGGYEQYF	TGTGCCAGCTCACGGACAGGGGGCTACGAGCAGTACTTC
TRBV27	NA	NA	17	TRBJ1-3	CASSSSRRAKPGNTIYF	TGTGCCAGCAGTTCGAGCAGGAGGGCCAAACCTGGAAACACCATATATTTT
TRBV7-9	TRBD1	NA	14	TRBJ1-2	CASSLGQAAYGYTF	TGTGCCAGCAGCTTGGGACAGGCGGCCTATGGCTACACCTTC
TRBV2	NA	NA	11	TRBJ2-7	CASRQASEQYF	TGTGCCAGCCGGCAGGCCTCCGAGCAGTACTTC
TRBV5-4	TRBD2	once	17	TRBJ2-7	CASSRELAGGSFYEQYF	TGTGCCAGCAGCCGGGAACTAGCGGGAGGCTCCTTCTACGAGCAGTACTTC
TRBV30	NA	once	13	TRBJ1-1	CAWSGRVRTEAFF	TGTGCCTGGAGTGGCAGGGTCCGCACTGAAGCTTTCTTT
TRBV19	NA	NA	14	TRBJ1-5	CASSIGRNDQPQHF	TGTGCCAGTAGTATTGGACGGAATGATCAGCCCCAGCATTTT
TRBV28	NA	NA	14	TRBJ1-6	CASSLTQGNSPLHF	TGTGCCAGCAGTTTAACCCAGGGAAATTCACCCCTCCACTTT
TRBV7-9	NA	NA	16	TRBJ1-3	CASSRWQGTSGNTIYF	TGTGCCAGCAGCCGCTGGCAGGGGACATCTGGAAACACCATATATTTT
TRBV7-9	NA	NA	15	TRBJ1-1	CASSPGGGWDTEAFF	TGTGCCAGCAGCCCGGGGGGAGGGTGGGACACTGAAGCTTTCTTT
TRBV10-2	NA	NA	13	TRBJ2-3	CASIQDLADTQYF	TGCGCCAGCATTCAAGACCTGGCAGATACGCAGTATTTT
TRBV21-1	NA	few	18	TRBJ2-1	CASSKVPKRGGSPDEQFF	TGTGCCAGCAGCAAAGTCCCCAAGCGGGGGGGTTCACCCGATGAGCAGTTCTTC
TRBV28	NA	NA	14	TRBJ1-2	CASSRGRANYGYTF	TGTGCCAGCAGCCGAGGCCGAGCTAACTATGGCTACACCTTC
TRBV4-3	TRBD1	NA	16	TRBJ1-2	CASSHRDRGYLNGYTF	TGCGCCAGCAGCCATCGAGACAGGGGATACCTTAATGGCTACACCTTC
TRBV14	TRBD1	NA	16	TRBJ1-1	CASSQEGTGMNTEAFF	TGTGCCAGCAGCCAAGAAGGGACAGGGATGAACACTGAAGCTTTCTTT
TRBV28	TRBD1	NA	15	TRBJ1-2	CASSEGQGFHYGYTF	TGTGCCAGCAGCGAAGGACAGGGGTTTCATTATGGCTACACCTTC
TRBV6-5	TRBD1	NA	15	TRBJ1-2	CASSRTGLGPNGYTF	TGTGCCAGCAGTCGGACAGGGTTGGGCCCAAATGGCTACACCTTC
TRBV4-1	NA	few	18	TRBJ1-1	CASSQLDLILRGDTEAFF	TGCGCCAGCAGCCAACTAGATTTAATACTTCGGGGGGACACTGAAGCTTTCTTT